Below are 26 T cell receptor beta chains sequenced from a single sample in a study of T cell repertoires in cytomegalovirus infection. Using its own MiXCR run on the reads, TCRdb lists one record per CDR3 protein. The data hold under 800,000 distinct CDR3 sequences, with approximately 24% observed a single time. Specimen: CD8+ T cells from PBMCs. These receptors were collected from a human donor in good health (CMV status not recorded). Some clones in this sample may be carry-over from other donors' samples.

This clonotype has at least ten counts. This rearrangement joins TRBV4-1 to TRBJ1-1; no reliable D call. The CDR3 covers 11 residues. Looked up from germline, CDR1 is MGHRA and CDR2 is YSYEKL. V lost 1 base and J lost 11, with 8 bases in between. The CDR3 loop is CASSQGDGAFF. The CDR3 nucleotides are TGCGCCAGCAGCCAAGGTGATGGGGCTTTCTTT.

V and J are TRBV19 and TRBJ2-1; tentatively, D is TRBD1 or TRBD2 (5 bases each). Germline loops: CDR1 LNHDA, CDR2 SQIVND (reference sequence). The CDR3 contains 12 residues. V lost 8 bases and J lost 2, with 7 bases in between. The CDR3 bases are TGTGCCAGTCGGGACCCCTACAATGAGCAGTTCTTC. Its translation: CASRDPYNEQFF. The variable domain in full, with the rest retrieved from reference TRBV19 and TRBJ2-1, is DGGITQSPKYLFRKEGQNVTLSCEQNLNHDAMYWYRQDPGQGLRLIYYSQIVNDFQKGDIAEGYSVSREKKESFPLTVTSAQKNPTAFYLCASRDPYNEQFFGPGTRLTVL.

This clonotype was recorded at least ten times. The genes are TRBV12-5 and TRBJ2-2; the D gene is possibly TRBD2 (5 bases). Germline V gene data show CDR1 as LGHNT and CDR2 as FRNRAP. Between the trimmed V and J ends, which lost 1 base and 7 bases, there was a span of 10 bases. CDR3 length: 14 residues. CDR3 bases: TGTGCTAGTGGTTTGGGGACTTTAGACGGGGAGCTGTTTTTT. Translated, it gives CASGLGTLDGELFF.

The sample holds a few counts of this clonotype. This chain links TRBV29-1 with TRBJ2-5; D not certain. The CDR3 has 16 residues. Germline-derived CDR1 and CDR2 are SQVTM and ANQGSEA. Between the trimmed V and J ends, which lost 0 bases and 1 base, there was a span of 15 bases. In nucleotides, the CDR3 is TGCAGCGTTGAAGAGGTCTACCAGATACGCCAAGAGACCCAGTACTTC. This encodes CSVEEVYQIRQETQYF.

The chain's CDR3 is CASSGAGGRETQYF. CDR3 nucleotides: TGTGCCAGCAGTGGAGCAGGGGGGCGAGAGACCCAGTACTTC. The rearrangement uses TRBV28 and TRBJ2-5; tentatively, D is TRBD1 (7 bases). Trimming stripped 5 bases from V and 4 bases from J, with 14 bases between. The CDR3 spans 14 residues. The germline V gene encodes CDR1 MDHEN and CDR2 SYDVKM. The complete variable domain, with remaining parts taken from reference TRBV28 and TRBJ2-5, reads DVKVTQSSRYLVKRTGEKVFLECVQDMDHENMFWYRQDPGLGLRLIYFSYDVKMKEKGDIPEGYSVSREKKERFSLILESASTNQTSMYLCASSGAGGRETQYFGPGTRLLVL.

The CDR3 region is CASSLRLERGGDEQFF. DNA for the CDR3: TGTGCCAGCAGCTTACGCCTCGAGCGGGGGGGTGATGAGCAGTTCTTC. The chain joins TRBV13 to TRBJ2-1, with 10 bases identical to TRBD2. CDR3 size: 16 residues. J lost 8 bases, V lost 2 bases, and 9 bases had no gene match. Germline loops: CDR1 PRHDT, CDR2 FYEKMQ (reference sequence).

Many counts were recorded for this clonotype. The genes are TRBV4-1 and TRBJ2-1; TRBD2 matches at 9 bases. V was pared by 1 base and J by 3 bases, with 4 bases of the junction left unmatched. CDR3 length: 16 residues. Germline V gene lookup returns CDR1 MGHRA and CDR2 YSYEKL. The CDR3 DNA is TGCGCCAGCAGCCAAGGGCGGGGGGGTTTCTACAATGAGCAGTTCTTC. Amino acids: CASSQGRGGFYNEQFF.

Comment on this clonotype: With a much larger clone just one base away, this may be a read error. This chain uses TRBV7-2 with TRBJ2-5; TRBD2 matches 7 bases. CDR3 length equals 16 residues. Germline loops: CDR1 SGHTA, CDR2 FQGNSA. Trimming took 5 bases from V and 5 from J; bases not matched to a gene: 14. The CDR3 nucleotides read TGTGCCAGCAGCCACGGACTAGTGGGGGGGATGGAGACCCAGTACTTC. It codes for CASSHGLVGGMETQYF.

The chain uses TRBV20-1 and TRBJ2-7; D perhaps matches TRBD2 (5 bases). The CDR3 contains 12 residues. V was pared by 2 bases and J by 6 bases, with 11 bases between. Germline values: CDR1 DFQATT, CDR2 SNEGSKA (reference sequence). The CDR3: CSARWETLEQYF. CDR3 DNA sequence: TGCAGTGCTAGATGGGAGACACTCGAGCAGTACTTC.

This clonotype was detected many times. The chain is built from TRBV5-6 and TRBJ1-1, with a possible D match to TRBD1 (5 bases). Germline CDR1 reads SGHDT; CDR2 reads YYEEEE. Deletions cut 0 bases from V and 2 bases from J, with 11 bases between. The CDR3 sequence is 15 residues long. DNA of the CDR3: TGTGCCAGCAGCTTGGAATGGACACCCAACACTGAAGCTTTCTTT. It encodes CASSLEWTPNTEAFF.

This chain uses TRBV2 with TRBJ2-3; no firm D call. V was pared by 10 bases and J by 6 bases, with 17 bases between. The germline V gene encodes CDR1 SNHLY and CDR2 FYNNEI. The CDR3 covers 13 residues. This CDR3 is CATHHQKADTQYF. Written as DNA, the CDR3 is TGTGCCACCCACCACCAGAAGGCGGATACGCAGTATTTT.

The gene calls are TRBV12-5 and TRBJ2-5, with D possibly TRBD2 on 6 matching bases. CDR1 is LGHNT, CDR2 FRNRAP, per germline. The V gene lost 5 bases and the J gene lost 4 bases, with 14 bases spanning the gap. The CDR3 extends over 14 amino acids. CDR3 protein: CASGKEGLGETQYF. The CDR3 DNA reads as TGTGCTAGTGGTAAGGAGGGTCTGGGAGAGACCCAGTACTTC.

This chain uses TRBV20-1 with TRBJ1-4; D remains ambiguous. CDR1 is DFQATT and CDR2 is SNEGSKA in the germline V gene (reference sequence). V gave up 0 bases and J gave up 6 bases, with 8 bases separating them. CDR3 length: 13 amino acids. The CDR3 DNA sequence: TGCAGTGCTAGAGACAGGCCAGATGAAAAACTGTTTTTT. This translates into CSARDRPDEKLFF.

There are many counts of this clonotype. V gene TRBV7-2 combines with J gene TRBJ2-2; tentatively, D is TRBD1 or TRBD2 (5 bases each). Germline loops: CDR1 SGHTA, CDR2 FQGNSA. The length of the CDR3 is 17 residues. Trimming removed 5 bases from V and 7 bases from J, with 23 bases in between. CDR3 region: CASSPTGTAFVSGELFF. The CDR3 DNA is TGTGCCAGCAGCCCTACCGGGACCGCTTTTGTAAGCGGGGAGCTGTTTTTT. The full variable domain, with the rest looked up from reference TRBV7-2 and TRBJ2-2, is GAGVSQSPSNKVTEKGKDVELRCDPISGHTALYWYRQSLGQGLEFLIYFQGNSAPDKSGLPSDRFSAERTGGSVSTLTIQRTQQEDSAVYLCASSPTGTAFVSGELFFGEGSRLTVL.

This chain joins TRBV7-9 and TRBJ2-2; weak D call: TRBD1 (6 bases). The germline V gene has CDR1 SEHNR and CDR2 FQNEAQ (reference sequence). The CDR3 totals 15 residues. V was shortened by 7 bases and J by 1 base, with 13 bases between the two germline ends. CDR3 nucleotide sequence: TGTGCCAGCATCCTTCCGGGACAGAACACCGGGGAGCTGTTTTTT. It codes for CASILPGQNTGELFF.

The J gene is TRBJ2-1, the V gene TRBV15, with D perhaps TRBD2 (6 bases). Trimming cost V 5 bases and J 7 bases, with 18 bases left between them. The length of the CDR3 is 15 residues. Germline CDR1 and CDR2: LNHNV and YYDKDF (reference sequence). The CDR3 is CATSPGTGVWNEQFF. For the CDR3, the DNA is TGTGCCACCAGCCCTGGGACTGGGGTATGGAATGAGCAGTTCTTC.

The CDR3 loop is CASSYSGGGYTF. The CDR3 nucleotides are TGTGCCAGCAGTTACTCAGGGGGGGGGTACACCTTC. The J gene is TRBJ1-2, the V gene TRBV6-5; a weak D match, TRBD1 (6 bases). CDR3 length: 12 amino acids. V was clipped by 0 bases and J by 11 bases, with 10 bases between them. Germline V gene data show CDR1 as MNHEY and CDR2 as SVGAGI.

As to this clonotype: A read error is possible here, since a much larger clone lies one base away. The V gene is TRBV7-3, the J gene TRBJ2-1; 12 nucleotides match TRBD2. Germline CDR1 SGHTA, CDR2 FQGTGA. The CDR3 sequence is 15 residues long. The chain's CDR3 is CVSSTSGGTYNEQFF. The CDR3 DNA sequence: TGTGTCAGCAGTACTAGCGGGGGGACTTACAATGAGCAGTTCTTC. Drawing the rest from reference TRBV7-3 and TRBJ2-1, the complete variable domain is GAGVSQTPSNKVTEKGKYVELRCDPISGHTALYWYRQSLGQGPEFLIYFQGTGAADDSGLPNDRFFAVRPEGSVSTLKIQRTERGDSAVYLCVSSTSGGTYNEQFFGPGTRLTVL.

Regarding this clonotype: A much larger clone lies a single base off, so this may be a read error. J is TRBJ1-2 and V is TRBV7-6; 7 bases fit TRBD1. Germline-derived CDR1 and CDR2 are SGHVS and FNYEAQ. The CDR3 sequence is 13 residues long. The DNA for the CDR3 is TGTGCCAGCAGTGGCCGGGACAGCTATAGCTACACCTTC. Translation: CASSGRDSYSYTF.

The V call is TRBV2, the J call TRBJ2-3; 10 bases line up with TRBD2. The CDR3 loop spans 19 amino acids. The V and J ends lost 1 base and 2 bases, in that order; junction bases with no gene match: 12. Germline CDR1 reads SNHLY; CDR2 reads FYNNEI. The CDR3 sequence: CASSEVDSGGSLLTDTQYF. Here the CDR3 DNA reads TGTGCCAGCAGTGAAGTTGATAGCGGGGGGTCTCTACTCACAGATACGCAGTATTTT.

Only a few counts were recorded for this clonotype. The chain employs TRBV19 and TRBJ1-5; D is ambiguous. V lost 3 bases to trimming and J lost 1 base, with 4 bases between them. Looked up from germline, CDR1 is LNHDA and CDR2 is SQIVND (reference sequence). The CDR3 length is 13 residues. CDR3 coding DNA: TGTGCCAGTAGTATCTGGAGCAATCAGCCCCAGCATTTT. It specifies CASSIWSNQPQHF.

A word on this clonotype: Its ends do not fully match the called genes, so a read error is possible. This chain links TRBV7-6 with TRBJ2-5, with TRBD2 matching 15 bases. The germline CDR1 and CDR2 sequences are SGHVS and FNYEAQ. The CDR3 sequence is 19 residues long. CDR3 in amino acids: CVSSPWTSGGAEGRETQYF. CDR3 nucleotide sequence: TGTGTCAGCAGCCCCTGGACTAGCGGGGGGGCCGAGGGGAGGGAGACCCAGTACTTC.

The V gene is TRBV7-9, the J gene TRBJ2-1, with TRBD2 matching 9 bases. V trimming: 3 bases; J trimming: 5 bases; junction bases outside the gene matches: 5. This CDR3 spans 15 amino acids. Germline V gives CDR1 SEHNR, CDR2 FQNEAQ (reference sequence). The CDR3 bases are TGTGCCAGCAGCTTTAGCGGGGGCTTACACAATGAGCAGTTCTTC. Translation: CASSFSGGLHNEQFF.

This clonotype was recorded at least ten times. DNA for the CDR3: TGTGCCAGCAGTAGTAGTGGAGTTTGGGGTTCCACCGGGGAGCTGTTTTTT. Protein product: CASSSSGVWGSTGELFF. The genes are TRBV6-1 and TRBJ2-2; no clear D. Trimming pared 5 bases from V and 4 bases from J, leaving 20 bases between. Germline V gene lookup returns CDR1 MNHNS and CDR2 SASEGT. This CDR3 spans 17 amino acids.

This clonotype was counted ten times or more. V gene TRBV19 combines with J gene TRBJ2-3; the D is unclear. The germline CDR1 and CDR2 sequences are LNHDA and SQIVND (reference sequence). Trimming cost V 3 bases and J 0 bases, with 19 bases left between them. The CDR3 has 18 amino acids. CDR3 in amino acids: CASSIFADVLLSTDTQYF. The CDR3, as DNA: TGTGCCAGTAGTATCTTTGCGGACGTTCTCCTTAGCACAGATACGCAGTATTTT. Together with reference TRBV19 and TRBJ2-3, the CDR3 gives the full variable domain: DGGITQSPKYLFRKEGQNVTLSCEQNLNHDAMYWYRQDPGQGLRLIYYSQIVNDFQKGDIAEGYSVSREKKESFPLTVTSAQKNPTAFYLCASSIFADVLLSTDTQYFGPGTRLTVL.

The sample holds many counts of this clonotype. The chain has TRBV12-3 or TRBV12-4 and TRBJ2-2; 9 positions match TRBD2. This CDR3 is 14 amino acids long. With V trimmed by 8 bases and J by 6 bases, 7 bases remained unmatched. The CDR3 is CASAGGEEAGELFF. The CDR3 DNA follows: TGTGCCAGCGCGGGGGGGGAAGAAGCCGGGGAGCTGTTTTTT.